This T cell receptor (beta chain) is drawn from a study of T cells in localized non-small cell lung cancer. CDR3 length: 15 residues. Germline-derived CDR1 and CDR2 are KGHSH and LQKENI. V lost 5 bases and J lost 5, with 16 bases in between. Whole-study findings and limits: The study linked higher blood T cell density to longer overall survival. Measurement of T cell clonality placed uninvolved adjacent lung highest, above the level in tumor.

Regarding this clone: What it binds is unknown.

Libraries were prepared by immunoSEQ multiplex PCR; TCRdb keeps only in-frame clonotypes and omits some of them. The sample records about 34,000 clones, about 92% being singletons. This TCR derives from an older female donor with stage I lung adenocarcinoma. This chain joins TRBV18 and TRBJ1-5; TRBD1 might be the D (5 bases). The source material was peripheral blood, sampled before any cancer treatment. The CDR3 DNA reads TGTGCCAGCTCAGGACTAGGGACGGCCGATCAGCCCCAGCATTTT. This gives the protein CASSGLGTADQPQHF.